This record concerns one T cell receptor (beta chain) sequence. Its antigen is unknown. These data originate in a study of cytomegalovirus exposure and HLA in healthy donors. Study-level results: It has been reported that TCR beta sequences accurately predicted the HLA-A and HLA-B alleles of most subjects. An analysis done earlier found most TCR beta V segments productive about 87% or about 30% of the time. Cytomegalovirus association was assigned to approximately 160 TCR beta chains.

It was healthy bone marrow donors who served as donors. V shed 4 bases and J shed 0 bases, with 11 bases lying between them. There are 15 residues in the CDR3. Germline V CDR1 and CDR2: SGHDT, YYEEEE. PCR primers comprised 60 Vbeta and 13 Jbeta primers. The assay was immunoSEQ multiplex PCR, and TCRdb's table has in-frame clones only and misses some. Of about 110,000 clones in the sample, 65% to 80% were seen once. Material for sequencing was PBMCs. The sequence came from a female donor in good health and CMV-seropositive. This sequence joins TRBV5-6 and TRBJ2-1; tentatively, D is TRBD1 (6 bases). CDR3 nucleotides: TGTGCCAGCAGCATACAGGGAGTCTCCTACAATGAGCAGTTCTTC. Amino acids: CASSIQGVSYNEQFF.